This T cell receptor (beta chain) was obtained from a study of T-cell memory formation after mild COVID-19. TCRdb passed the 5' RACE reads through MiXCR, listing each CDR3 protein once. The sample carries some 300,000 distinct CDR3 sequences, approximately 22% recorded once. The CDR3 contains 14 residues. V was cut by 3 bases and J by 3 bases, with 11 bases left in between. CDR1 and CDR2 (germline): SGHTA, FQGNSA. In this sample, this clonotype turned up many times. The genes are TRBV7-2 and TRBJ1-1; no firm D call. The TCR originated in a young man who had mild COVID-19 (a few samples of this study predate the infection). Cell type and time point are not known. Input material: PBMCs or a T cell subset sorted from them (not recorded which). The DNA for the CDR3 is TGTGCCAGCAGCTTCTCGCGGGGTTACACTGAAGCTTTCTTT. This translates into CASSFSRGYTEAFF.